This entry is about one TCR beta chain. The CDR3 loop spans 15 amino acids. CDR1 is SGDLS, CDR2 YYNGEE, per germline. Trimming removed 0 bases at V and 0 bases at J, with 7 bases between. This record belongs to a study of T cells after somatic rescue of genetic block. Clones were sequenced by immunoSEQ multiplex PCR, and TCRdb holds only the in-frame ones, with some missing. The sample contains about 70,000 clones, 92% of which appear only once. The chain combines TRBV9 with TRBJ1-3; no reliable D call. This sequence was found in a man in his forties. What was sequenced was peripheral blood mononuclear cells (PBMCs). The CDR3 spells CASSVAGTSGNTIYF. In DNA, the CDR3 is TGTGCCAGCAGCGTAGCGGGTACCTCTGGAAACACCATATATTTT.